Presented here are 19 T cell receptor beta chains from one specimen sequenced in a study of blood T cell repertoires in COVID-19. Sequencing used immunoSEQ multiplex PCR; TCRdb keeps in-frame clones, though not all of them. The sample holds roughly 330,000 clones; approximately 89% are singletons and the top ten take approximately 5%. The sequenced sample was PBMCs or T cells enriched from blood (not recorded which). Receptors originate from a woman aged 25-40 years who had recovered from COVID-19.

Remarks on this clone: Other nucleotide sequences in the sample specify the same CDR3. The chain is built from TRBV12-5 and TRBJ1-1; the D is unclear. Trimming left V 5 bases short and J 4 bases short, with 11 bases between. From germline, CDR1 is LGHNT and CDR2 FRNRAP. The CDR3 is 13 amino acids. CDR3 protein: CASGLETGTEAFF. The CDR3 DNA sequence: TGTGCTAGTGGTCTAGAAACGGGCACTGAAGCTTTCTTT.

The J gene is TRBJ1-5, the V gene TRBV7-8; 9 bases line up with TRBD1. The CDR3 loop spans 16 amino acids. Germline CDR1 and CDR2: SGHVS and FQNEAQ. V shed 1 base and J 5 bases; nucleotides not matched to a gene: 6. CDR3 coding DNA: TGTGCCAGCAGCTTAGGCGGGACAGGGAACTATCAGCCCCAGCATTTT. It yields the protein CASSLGGTGNYQPQHF.

The chain combines TRBV7-3 with TRBJ2-1; weak D call: TRBD2 (7 bases). The CDR3 sequence is 15 residues long. V gave up 4 bases and J gave up 8 bases, with 18 bases separating them. CDR1 and CDR2 (germline): SGHTA, FQGTGA. The CDR3 DNA follows: TGTGCCAGCAGCTCCACTCGGGGGGCTAGCGATGAGCAGTTCTTC. Its protein product is CASSSTRGASDEQFF.

This sequence joins TRBV10-3 and TRBJ1-1; 7 bases line up with TRBD1. This CDR3 has 15 amino acids. Unmatched junction bases numbered 14, after V lost 3 bases and J lost 10 bases. The germline CDR1 and CDR2 sequences are ENHRY and SYGVKD. CDR3 protein: CAISEDGQASSSAFF. CDR3 sequence (DNA): TGTGCCATCAGTGAAGACGGACAGGCCTCTTCGTCAGCTTTCTTT.

The chain recombines TRBV5-1 with TRBJ2-3; 7 bases align to TRBD1. The junction had 4 bases not matched to a gene; V was cut back by 0 bases and J by 0 bases. The CDR3 length is 16 residues. The V gene's germline CDR1 is SGHRS and CDR2 YFSETQ. The CDR3 sequence: CASSLDRGGSTDTQYF. The CDR3 nucleotides read TGCGCCAGCAGCTTGGACAGGGGCGGCAGCACAGATACGCAGTATTTT. The entire variable domain, with the rest obtained from reference TRBV5-1 and TRBJ2-3, is as follows: KAGVTQTPRYLIKTRGQQVTLSCSPISGHRSVSWYQQTPGQGLQFLFEYFSETQRNKGNFPGRFSGRQFSNSRSEMNVSTLELGDSALYLCASSLDRGGSTDTQYFGPGTRLTVL.

This clone was seen more than once but under ten times. The chain uses TRBV4-3 and TRBJ1-5, with a possible D match to TRBD1 (5 bases). Per the germline V gene, CDR1 is LGHNA and CDR2 is YSLEER. V was shortened by 3 bases and J by 7 bases, with 16 bases between the two germline ends. The CDR3 is made up of 15 amino acids. The CDR3 coding sequence is TGCGCCAGCAGCCAGGCTCGACAGCCTTGGCAGCCCCAGCATTTT. This translates into CASSQARQPWQPQHF.

V is TRBV5-1 and J is TRBJ2-1, with 8 bases matching TRBD2. The CDR3 is 17 amino acids. Per germline, CDR1 SGHRS and CDR2 YFSETQ. V dropped 0 bases and J dropped 8; count of bases not matched to a gene: 13. CDR3 in amino acids: CASSLVDGLAGGDEQFF. The CDR3 DNA reads TGCGCCAGCAGCTTGGTGGACGGTCTAGCGGGTGGGGATGAGCAGTTCTTC. The variable domain in full, completed from reference TRBV5-1 and TRBJ2-1, reads KAGVTQTPRYLIKTRGQQVTLSCSPISGHRSVSWYQQTPGQGLQFLFEYFSETQRNKGNFPGRFSGRQFSNSRSEMNVSTLELGDSALYLCASSLVDGLAGGDEQFFGPGTRLTVL.

V and J are TRBV21-1 and TRBJ1-1. TRBV21-1 is reported as a pseudogene. CDR3 length equals 15 residues. The CDR3 spells CASSTRRGGDTEAFF. The CDR3 DNA reads as TGTGCCAGCAGCACAAGACGGGGAGGGGACACTGAAGCTTTCTTT.

This clone was observed a handful of times. The V and J genes are TRBV7-9 and TRBJ2-7, with D possibly matching TRBD1 (5 bases). CDR1 and CDR2 (germline): SEHNR, FQNEAQ (reference sequence). The CDR3 is 13 amino acids. V was shortened by 3 bases and J by 0 bases, with 6 bases between the two germline ends. DNA of the CDR3: TGTGCCAGCAGCTTGGACATCTCCTACGAGCAGTACTTC. It encodes CASSLDISYEQYF.

The chain joins TRBV5-4 to TRBJ1-3, with 7 bases fitting TRBD1. The CDR3 runs 15 residues. The germline V gene has CDR1 SGHNT and CDR2 YYREEE (reference sequence). V lost 0 bases, J lost 2 bases, and 2 bases stayed unmatched. The DNA of the CDR3 is TGTGCCAGCAGCTTGGCCCAGGGGGCTGGAAACACCATATATTTT. Its protein is CASSLAQGAGNTIYF.

The V gene is TRBV5-6, the J gene TRBJ2-2; D remains unclear. The V and J ends lost 2 bases and 5 bases respectively, with 4 bases between them. This CDR3 is 12 amino acids long. In germline, CDR1 is SGHDT, CDR2 YYEEEE. In DNA, the CDR3 is TGTGCCAGCAGCTTCGGTACCGGGGAGCTGTTTTTT. This codes for CASSFGTGELFF.

This clone occurred once. V is TRBV19 and J is TRBJ2-7, with a tentative D call TRBD1 (5 bases). The CDR3 is made up of 14 amino acids. Trimming stripped 5 bases from V and 2 bases from J, with 13 bases between. CDR1 and CDR2 from the germline V gene are LNHDA and SQIVND (reference sequence). The CDR3 nucleotides read TGTGCCAGTAGTCAAGACAGTGTAACCTACGAGCAGTACTTC. Its translation: CASSQDSVTYEQYF.

The rearrangement joins TRBV2 to TRBJ2-3, with D possibly TRBD2 on 5 matching bases. Germline V gene sequence: CDR1 SNHLY, CDR2 FYNNEI. V lost 8 bases, J lost 2 bases, and 11 bases lay in between. The CDR3 spans 13 residues. CDR3 sequence (DNA): TGTGCCAGCGGGCTAGCCCTCACAGATACGCAGTATTTT. Translating it yields CASGLALTDTQYF.

The chain has TRBV6-5 and TRBJ1-6; possible D gene TRBD1, 5 bases. Germline loops: CDR1 MNHEY, CDR2 SVGAGI. V was pared by 8 bases and J by 9 bases, with 17 bases between. The CDR3 length is 14 residues. The CDR3 region is CASRFPTDGSPLHF. DNA for the CDR3: TGTGCCAGCCGATTCCCGACAGATGGTTCACCCCTCCACTTT.

The CDR3 loop reads CASSQELAGGGKQFF. As DNA, the CDR3 is TGCGCCAGCAGCCAAGAACTAGCGGGGGGAGGGAAGCAGTTCTTC. The V and J genes are TRBV4-3 and TRBJ2-1, with 12 bases that match TRBD2. The CDR3 is made up of 15 amino acids. V dropped 0 bases and J dropped 11; count of bases not matched to a gene: 5. Per germline, CDR1 LGHNA and CDR2 YSLEER.

This chain links TRBV19 with TRBJ1-1; the D is unclear. This CDR3 has 13 amino acids. The germline V gene has CDR1 LNHDA and CDR2 SQIVND (reference sequence). Trimming shortened V by 5 bases and J by 2 bases, and 9 bases separated the two germline ends. The CDR3 DNA follows: TGTGCCAGTAGTCCAACACCTAACACTGAAGCTTTCTTT. Protein: CASSPTPNTEAFF.

V is TRBV4-1 and J is TRBJ1-1, with 7 bases lining up with TRBD1. CDR1 and CDR2 (germline): MGHRA, YSYEKL. V lost 4 bases, J lost 2 bases, and 10 bases stayed unmatched. The CDR3 covers 16 residues. CDR3 amino acids: CASSRERDRLNTEAFF. CDR3 nucleotide sequence: TGCGCCAGCAGCCGCGAACGGGACAGATTAAACACTGAAGCTTTCTTT.

This clone occurred a few times. This sequence joins TRBV19 and TRBJ1-5, with TRBD1 matching 9 bases. CDR1 and CDR2 (germline): LNHDA, SQIVND (reference sequence). This CDR3 is built from 16 residues. Trimming at V came to 10 bases and at J to 1 base, leaving 11 bases not matched to a gene. The CDR3 DNA reads as TGTGCCAAAAGGGACAGGGCACCGCTCAGCAATCAGCCCCAGCATTTT. This sequence encodes CAKRDRAPLSNQPQHF.

V gene TRBV5-1 combines with J gene TRBJ1-1, with a possible D match to TRBD1 (6 bases). There are 15 residues in the CDR3. V was pared by 4 bases and J by 6 bases, with 19 bases between. Per germline, CDR1 SGHRS and CDR2 YFSETQ. CDR3 protein: CASSHEGGIDAEAFF. The CDR3 coding sequence is TGCGCCAGCAGCCACGAAGGGGGAATAGATGCTGAAGCTTTCTTT.